Following are 14 T cell receptor beta chains from one sample sequenced in a study of neoadjuvant nivolumab and ipilimumab in lung cancer. The assay was immunoSEQ multiplex PCR, and TCRdb's table has in-frame clones only and misses some. The data contain roughly 32,000 clones, approximately 92% of them singletons. The material sequenced was peripheral blood, taken after neoadjuvant nivolumab, alone or with ipilimumab, at or shortly before surgery. These receptors all come from an adult with non-small cell lung cancer.

The table lists this clone with a count of one. The gene calls are TRBV6-6 and TRBJ1-2; unclear D gene. The CDR3 contains 14 residues. V was clipped by 5 bases and J by 8 bases, with 18 bases between them. Germline V CDR1 and CDR2: MNHNY, SVGAGI (reference sequence). The DNA for the CDR3 is TGTGCCAGCAGTACACCCCCGGGCCCGGGGGGCTACACCTTC. It is translated as CASSTPPGPGGYTF.

Regarding this clone: A junction boundary mismatches the germline segment, possibly from a read error. This chain links TRBV6-1 with TRBJ1-5; no clear D. Looked up from germline, CDR1 is MNHNS and CDR2 is SASEGT. This CDR3 is 13 amino acids long. The CDR3 sequence: CASRDGVNQPQHF. Written as DNA, the CDR3 is TGTGCCAGCCGTGACGGTGTCAATCAGCCCCAGCATTTT.

This chain joins TRBV11-2 and TRBJ2-7; the D gene is possibly TRBD2 (7 bases). The CDR3 runs to 15 residues. Germline V gives CDR1 SGHAT, CDR2 FQNNGV. With 1 base removed from V and 6 bases from J, the gap between germline ends came to 16 bases. The CDR3 loop is CASSLASGGGPEQYF. As DNA, the CDR3 is TGTGCCAGCAGCTTAGCTTCCGGCGGGGGCCCCGAGCAGTACTTC.

This chain connects TRBV6-6 to TRBJ2-3; TRBD2 matches at 9 bases. The V segment lost 0 bases and the J segment 5 bases; nucleotides outside the gene matches: 3. The CDR3 runs 15 residues. In germline, CDR1 is MNHNY, CDR2 SVGAGI (reference sequence). This CDR3 reads CASSYSIAGVDTQYF. The CDR3 DNA sequence: TGTGCCAGCAGTTACTCGATAGCGGGAGTAGATACGCAGTATTTT.

The chain recombines TRBV7-6 with TRBJ2-7, with 10 bases aligning to TRBD2. This CDR3 has 15 residues. The ends lost 1 base at V and 2 bases at J; junction bases unmatched: 2. The V gene's germline CDR1 is SGHVS and CDR2 FNYEAQ. DNA for the CDR3: TGTGCCAGCAGCTTAGGGACTAGCGGAACCTACGAGCAGTACTTC. Translation: CASSLGTSGTYEQYF.

The chain uses TRBV29-1 and TRBJ1-1; D is uncertain. Trimming took off 4 bases at V and 2 bases at J, with 11 bases between the two ends. The germline gives CDR1 SQVTM, CDR2 ANQGSEA. The CDR3 loop spans 13 amino acids. CDR3 in DNA: TGCAGCGTTGGTCTGGCTTTCAACACTGAAGCTTTCTTT. Protein product: CSVGLAFNTEAFF. Using reference TRBV29-1 and TRBJ1-1 for the parts outside the CDR3, the full variable domain is SAVISQKPSRDICQRGTSLTIQCQVDSQVTMMFWYRQQPGQSLTLIATANQGSEATYESGFVIDKFPISRPNLTFSTLTVSNMSPEDSSIYLCSVGLAFNTEAFFGQGTRLTVV.

The chain recombines TRBV5-4 with TRBJ2-3, with no clear D. This CDR3 has 11 amino acids. V lost 0 bases to trimming and J lost 7 bases, with 3 bases between them. Germline V gene lookup returns CDR1 SGHNT and CDR2 YYREEE (reference sequence). CDR3 protein: CASSLGNTQYF. In DNA form, the CDR3 reads TGTGCCAGCAGCTTGGGGAATACGCAGTATTTT.

This rearrangement joins TRBV29-1 to TRBJ2-1; D perhaps matches TRBD1 (6 bases). Germline lookup yields CDR1 SQVTM and CDR2 ANQGSEA. The CDR3 sequence is 15 residues long. V was trimmed by 4 bases and J by 2 bases, leaving 15 bases between them. CDR3 nucleotides: TGCAGCGTTGCTACGATACAGGGAACCTACAATGAGCAGTTCTTC. Encoded protein: CSVATIQGTYNEQFF.

This clone was counted only a few times. The chain joins TRBV10-2 to TRBJ2-7, with D perhaps TRBD1 (5 bases). V was clipped by 3 bases and J by 0 bases, with 9 bases between them. The CDR3 is made up of 14 amino acids. CDR1 is WSHSY, CDR2 SAAADI, per germline. CDR3 DNA: TGCGCCAGCAGTGAAACAGGCTACTCCTACGAGCAGTACTTC. It translates to CASSETGYSYEQYF.

This clone has just a few counts. CDR3 sequence (DNA): TGTGCCAGCAGCCCCGAGACTAGGAGGGCCTCGGGCGAGCAGTACTTC. Translated, it gives CASSPETRRASGEQYF. The V and J genes are TRBV5-4 and TRBJ2-7, with a tentative D call TRBD2 (6 bases). Germline V gene lookup returns CDR1 SGHNT and CDR2 YYREEE (reference sequence). There are 16 residues in the CDR3. The V end lost 4 bases, the J end lost 6 bases, and 23 bases lay between the germline ends.

The chain combines TRBV5-4 with TRBJ2-7; the match to TRBD1 covers 8 bases. The CDR3 loop spans 18 amino acids. J lost 7 bases, V lost 4 bases, and 22 bases had no gene match. Germline CDR1 and CDR2: SGHNT and YYREEE (reference sequence). The DNA of the CDR3 is TGTGCCAGCAGCGGAGACAGGGGAGCTGATAGGGCGGTATTGGAGCAGTACTTC. It yields the protein CASSGDRGADRAVLEQYF.

The chain is built from TRBV5-1 and TRBJ1-1; a weak D match, TRBD1 (6 bases). The CDR3 spans 13 residues. From germline, CDR1 is SGHRS and CDR2 YFSETQ. With 5 bases removed from V and 3 bases from J, the gap between germline ends came to 11 bases. The CDR3 sequence: CASRNGGDTEAFF. Here the CDR3 DNA reads TGCGCCAGCAGGAACGGGGGCGACACTGAAGCTTTCTTT. Drawing the rest from reference TRBV5-1 and TRBJ1-1, the complete variable domain is KAGVTQTPRYLIKTRGQQVTLSCSPISGHRSVSWYQQTPGQGLQFLFEYFSETQRNKGNFPGRFSGRQFSNSRSEMNVSTLELGDSALYLCASRNGGDTEAFFGQGTRLTVV.

This clone was counted a single time. V is TRBV5-1 and J is TRBJ2-7; 13 bases match TRBD2. Germline assignment: CDR1 SGHRS and CDR2 YFSETQ. The CDR3 loop spans 15 amino acids. V was pared by 5 bases and J by 3 bases, with 5 bases of the junction left unmatched. CDR3 sequence (DNA): TGCGCCAGCAGTTCGGGACTAGCGGGGTTCTACGAGCAGTACTTC. Amino acids: CASSSGLAGFYEQYF.

The rearrangement links TRBV29-1 to TRBJ1-1, with 7 bases lining up with TRBD1. Trimming at V came to 4 bases and at J to 5 bases, leaving 7 bases not matched to a gene. The germline CDR1 and CDR2 sequences are SQVTM and ANQGSEA. This CDR3 contains 13 residues. CDR3 residues: CSVGQGSWTEAFF. The CDR3 DNA sequence: TGCAGCGTTGGACAGGGTTCGTGGACTGAAGCTTTCTTT.